Reported below is one T cell receptor (beta chain). This sample is part of a study of blood T cell repertoires in COVID-19. TCRdb keeps only in-frame clones here, not all; method: immunoSEQ multiplex PCR. Of about 110,000 clones detected, roughly nine tenths appear once; the ten largest clones hold 4.5% to 5%. Germline V CDR1 and CDR2: MNHEY, SMNVEV (reference sequence). With 6 bases clipped from V and 5 bases from J, the junction kept 6 bases outside the gene matches. The CDR3 is 14 residues long. The gene calls are TRBV27 and TRBJ2-1; 8 bases agree with TRBD2. This clonotype was obtained from a man aged 40-49 years with active or convalescent COVID-19. Material for sequencing was peripheral blood. The CDR3 sequence: CASSYRTSNNEQFF. CDR3 bases: TGTGCCAGCAGCTACCGGACTAGCAACAATGAGCAGTTCTTC.